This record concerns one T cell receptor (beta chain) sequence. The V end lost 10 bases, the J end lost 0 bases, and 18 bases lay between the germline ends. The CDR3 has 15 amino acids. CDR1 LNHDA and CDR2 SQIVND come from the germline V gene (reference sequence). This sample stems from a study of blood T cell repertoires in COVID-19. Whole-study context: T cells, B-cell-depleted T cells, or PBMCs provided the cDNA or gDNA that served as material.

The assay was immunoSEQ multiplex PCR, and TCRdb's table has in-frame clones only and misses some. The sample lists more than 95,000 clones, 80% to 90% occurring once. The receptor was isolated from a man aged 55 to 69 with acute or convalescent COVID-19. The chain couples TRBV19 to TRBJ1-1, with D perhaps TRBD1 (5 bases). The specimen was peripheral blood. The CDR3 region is CATDGGGGMNTEAFF. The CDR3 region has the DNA TGTGCCACCGATGGAGGTGGGGGGATGAACACTGAAGCTTTCTTT.